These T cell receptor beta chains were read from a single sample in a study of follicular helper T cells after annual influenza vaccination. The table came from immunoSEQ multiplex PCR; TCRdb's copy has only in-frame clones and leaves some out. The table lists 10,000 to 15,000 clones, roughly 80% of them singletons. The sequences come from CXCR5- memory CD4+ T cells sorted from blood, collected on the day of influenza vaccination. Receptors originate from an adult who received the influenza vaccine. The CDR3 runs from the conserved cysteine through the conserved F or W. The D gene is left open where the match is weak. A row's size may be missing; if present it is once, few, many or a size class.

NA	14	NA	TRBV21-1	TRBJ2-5	TGTGCCAGCAGCCCCGGGGACACAAAAGAGACCCAGTACTTC	CASSPGDTKETQYF
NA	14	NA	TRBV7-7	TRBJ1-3	TGTGCCAGCAGCCAACGGACAGATACCCACACCATATATTTT	CASSQRTDTHTIYF
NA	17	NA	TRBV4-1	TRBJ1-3	TGCGCCAGCAGCCAAGGGTGGGCCCGGAGCTCTGGAAACACCATATATTTT	CASSQGWARSSGNTIYF
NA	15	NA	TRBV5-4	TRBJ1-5	TGTGCCAGCAGCTTGGTAAGGGAGAGCAATCAGCCCCAGCATTTT	CASSLVRESNQPQHF
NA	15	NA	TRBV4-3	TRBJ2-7	TGCGCCAGCAGCCACTCACGAGGCAGTACCTACGAGCAGTACTTC	CASSHSRGSTYEQYF
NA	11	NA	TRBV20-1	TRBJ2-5	TGCAGGGCGGGGGCGGGGGAGACCCAGTACTTC	CRAGAGETQYF
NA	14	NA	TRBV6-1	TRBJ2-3	TGTGCCAGCATGATCCTAGCGTCGTCAGATACGCAGTATTTT	CASMILASSDTQYF
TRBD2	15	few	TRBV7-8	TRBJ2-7	TGTGCCAGCAGCTTAGGGGAGCGGGGGGCCTACGAGCAGTACTTC	CASSLGERGAYEQYF
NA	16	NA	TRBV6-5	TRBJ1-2	TGTGCCAGCAGTTACTCGAGCGCCGGCCCTAACTATGGCTACACCTTC	CASSYSSAGPNYGYTF
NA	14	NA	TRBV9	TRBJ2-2	TGTGCCAGCAGCGTAGGTGAGGGTACCGGGGAGCTGTTTTTT	CASSVGEGTGELFF
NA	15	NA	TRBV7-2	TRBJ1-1	TGTGCCAGCAGCTCTCTGGCAGTGGGAAACACTGAAGCTTTCTTT	CASSSLAVGNTEAFF
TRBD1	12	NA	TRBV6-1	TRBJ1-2	TGTGCCAGCAACGACAGGGGCGTGAGCTACACCTTC	CASNDRGVSYTF
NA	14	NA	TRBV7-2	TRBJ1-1	TGTGCCAGCAGCCCTAGTGGAGGGGGCACTGAAGCTTTCTTT	CASSPSGGGTEAFF
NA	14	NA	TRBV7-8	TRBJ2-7	TGTGCCAGCAGCTTAGAGGGGTTCGACTACGAGCAGTACTTC	CASSLEGFDYEQYF
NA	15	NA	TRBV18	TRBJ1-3	TGTGCCAGCTCACCAATGGGGCGAGCTGGAAACACCATATATTTT	CASSPMGRAGNTIYF
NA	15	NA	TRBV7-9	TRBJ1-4	TGTGCCAGCAGCGGAAGGGATCTTCGGGGTGAAAAACTGTTTTTT	CASSGRDLRGEKLFF
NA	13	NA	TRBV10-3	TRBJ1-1	TGTGCCATCAGTGGGGCAGGGTCGGCTGAAGCTTTCTTT	CAISGAGSAEAFF
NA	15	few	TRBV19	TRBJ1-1	TGTGCCAGTAGCCGAGACTTCATCATGAACACTGAAGCTTTCTTT	CASSRDFIMNTEAFF